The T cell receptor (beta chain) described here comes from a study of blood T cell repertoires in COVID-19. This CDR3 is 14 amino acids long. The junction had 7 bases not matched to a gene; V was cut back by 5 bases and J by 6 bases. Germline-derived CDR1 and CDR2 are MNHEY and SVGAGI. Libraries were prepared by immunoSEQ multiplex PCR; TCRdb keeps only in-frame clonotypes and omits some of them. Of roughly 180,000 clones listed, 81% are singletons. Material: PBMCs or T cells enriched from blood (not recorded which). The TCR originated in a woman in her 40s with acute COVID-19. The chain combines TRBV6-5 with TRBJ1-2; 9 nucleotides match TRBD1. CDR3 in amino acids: CASSNYGQGNGYTF. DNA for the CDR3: TGTGCCAGCAGTAACTACGGACAGGGGAATGGCTACACCTTC.